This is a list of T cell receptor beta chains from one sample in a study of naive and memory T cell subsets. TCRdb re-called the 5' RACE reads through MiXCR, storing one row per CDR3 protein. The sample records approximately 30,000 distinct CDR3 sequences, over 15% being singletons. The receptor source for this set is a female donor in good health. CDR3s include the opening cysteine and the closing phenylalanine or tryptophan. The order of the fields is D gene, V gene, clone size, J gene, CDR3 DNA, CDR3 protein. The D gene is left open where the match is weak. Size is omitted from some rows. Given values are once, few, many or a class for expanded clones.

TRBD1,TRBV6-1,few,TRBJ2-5,TGTGCCAGCACCGCCGGGGACAGGGGCTGGGAGACCCAGTACTTC,CASTAGDRGWETQYF
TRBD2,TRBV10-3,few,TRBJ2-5,TGTGCCATCAGCGGGACTAGCGGGGGGCAAGAGACCCAGTACTTC,CAISGTSGGQETQYF
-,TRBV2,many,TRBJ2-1,TGTGCCAGCAGTGAGCAGGTTGAGCAGTTCTTC,CASSEQVEQFF
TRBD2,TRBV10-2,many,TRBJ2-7,TGCGCCAGCAGTAGGCTAGCGGGGGGCGGAACCTACGAGCAGTACTTC,CASSRLAGGGTYEQYF
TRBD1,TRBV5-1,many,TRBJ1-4,TGCGCCAGCAGTGACCGGGACAGAGGAATTGGTGAAAAACTGTTTTTT,CASSDRDRGIGEKLFF
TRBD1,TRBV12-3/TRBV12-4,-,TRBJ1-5,TGTGCCAGCCAACTCACAGGGGGAGGACAGCCCCAGCATTTT,CASQLTGGGQPQHF
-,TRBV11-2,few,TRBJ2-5,TGTGCCAGCAGCCCTACTTCCGAGACCCAGTACTTC,CASSPTSETQYF
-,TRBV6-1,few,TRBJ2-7,TGTGCCAGCAGTGATGCGGGGTACTCCTACGAGCAGTACTTC,CASSDAGYSYEQYF
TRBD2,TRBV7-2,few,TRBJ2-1,TGTGCCAGCAGCTTAGCTCCAGCTGTGGGCGGGGGGCACAATGAGCAGTTCTTC,CASSLAPAVGGGHNEQFF
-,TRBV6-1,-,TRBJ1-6,TGTGCCAGCCTTAAACGGACAGCAAATTCACCCCTCCACTTT,CASLKRTANSPLHF
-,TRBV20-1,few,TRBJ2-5,TGCAGTGCTAGAGATAGAGCAGGGTTTGAGGAGACCCAGTACTTC,CSARDRAGFEETQYF
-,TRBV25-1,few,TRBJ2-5,TGTGCCAGCAATAGTTGGCGGGCGCCACAAGAGACCCAGTACTTC,CASNSWRAPQETQYF
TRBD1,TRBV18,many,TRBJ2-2,TGTGCCAGCTCACCCACCGACAGGGGGCCTTACACCGGGGAGCTGTTTTTT,CASSPTDRGPYTGELFF